Shown below are 5 T cell receptor beta chains from a single sample sequenced in a study of blood T cell repertoires in COVID-19 (dated by TCRdb to the early 2020s). The library was prepared using the immunoSEQ multiplex PCR assay. Held by TCRdb, this immuneACCESS table contains in-frame sequences only and omits some clones. Under half of the omission traces to an unresolved V gene where checked; the cause of the rest is unknown. The table for this sample lists 400,000 or so clones; roughly 86% of them were counted only once. The biggest ten clones account for over 2% of the sample. Sequenced material: PBMCs or T cells enriched from blood (not recorded which). The receptors were gathered from a woman between 40 and 50 years old with acute COVID-19.

The V gene is TRBV7-9, the J gene TRBJ2-3; TRBD1 matches at 7 bases. This CDR3 spans 12 amino acids. Germline loops: CDR1 SEHNR, CDR2 FQNEAQ (reference sequence). J was trimmed by 9 bases and V by 5 bases; bases with no gene match: 5. The CDR3 loop reads CASSVDRETQYF. CDR3 sequence (DNA): TGTGCCAGCAGCGTCGACAGGGAAACGCAGTATTTT.

In its sample, this clone was seen many times. The chain recombines TRBV25-1 with TRBJ1-6; tentatively, D is TRBD1 (5 bases). This CDR3 comprises 13 residues. Germline-derived CDR1 and CDR2 are MGHDK and SYGVNS. The germline V and J ends were trimmed by 7 bases and 9 bases, with 13 bases remaining between them. CDR3 bases: TGTGCCAGCACCAGGGATTCGGGTTCACCCCTCCACTTT. It specifies CASTRDSGSPLHF.

V usage is TRBV5-1 and J usage is TRBJ1-2; D is perhaps TRBD1 (6 bases). Trimming left V 3 bases short and J 7 bases short, with 16 bases between. Per the germline V gene, CDR1 is SGHRS and CDR2 is YFSETQ. The CDR3 loop spans 14 amino acids. This chain's CDR3 is CASSSDGGAGGYTF. Here the CDR3 DNA reads TGCGCCAGCAGCTCTGACGGGGGGGCGGGTGGCTACACCTTC.

This clone has more than one count but fewer than ten. V gene TRBV3-1 (or the pseudogene TRBV3-2) combines with J gene TRBJ1-5; D uncertain. Germline CDR1 reads LGHDT; CDR2 reads YNNKEL (reference sequence). This CDR3 spans 13 amino acids. Trimming removed 2 bases at V and 7 bases at J, with 9 bases between. The CDR3 coding sequence is TGTGCCAGCAGCCAAACCAGGCAACAGCCCCAGCATTTT. Translating it yields CASSQTRQQPQHF.

This chain uses TRBV7-2 with TRBJ1-5; D unclear. This CDR3 is 14 amino acids long. Germline assignment: CDR1 SGHTA and CDR2 FQGNSA. V dropped 3 bases and J dropped 3 bases, with 9 bases sitting between them. The CDR3 region is CASSFGLHNQPQHF. CDR3 nucleotide sequence: TGTGCCAGCAGCTTTGGCCTGCACAATCAGCCCCAGCATTTT.